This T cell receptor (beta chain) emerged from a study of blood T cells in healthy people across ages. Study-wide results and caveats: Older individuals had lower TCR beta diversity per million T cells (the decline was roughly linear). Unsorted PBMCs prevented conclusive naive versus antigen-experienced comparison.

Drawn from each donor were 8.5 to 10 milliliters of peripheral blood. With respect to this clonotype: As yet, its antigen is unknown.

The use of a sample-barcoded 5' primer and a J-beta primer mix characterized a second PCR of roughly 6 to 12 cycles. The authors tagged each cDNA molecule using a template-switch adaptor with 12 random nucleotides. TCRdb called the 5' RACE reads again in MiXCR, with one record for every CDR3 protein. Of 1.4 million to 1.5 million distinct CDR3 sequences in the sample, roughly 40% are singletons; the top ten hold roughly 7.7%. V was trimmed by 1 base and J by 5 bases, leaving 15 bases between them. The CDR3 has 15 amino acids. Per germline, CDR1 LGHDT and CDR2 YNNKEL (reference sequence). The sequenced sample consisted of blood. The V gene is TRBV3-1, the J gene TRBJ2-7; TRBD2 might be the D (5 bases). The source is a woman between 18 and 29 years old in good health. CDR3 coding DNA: TGTGCCAGCAGCCAAGGGCGAGGGTCTCGGGACGAGCAGTACTTC. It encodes CASSQGRGSRDEQYF.